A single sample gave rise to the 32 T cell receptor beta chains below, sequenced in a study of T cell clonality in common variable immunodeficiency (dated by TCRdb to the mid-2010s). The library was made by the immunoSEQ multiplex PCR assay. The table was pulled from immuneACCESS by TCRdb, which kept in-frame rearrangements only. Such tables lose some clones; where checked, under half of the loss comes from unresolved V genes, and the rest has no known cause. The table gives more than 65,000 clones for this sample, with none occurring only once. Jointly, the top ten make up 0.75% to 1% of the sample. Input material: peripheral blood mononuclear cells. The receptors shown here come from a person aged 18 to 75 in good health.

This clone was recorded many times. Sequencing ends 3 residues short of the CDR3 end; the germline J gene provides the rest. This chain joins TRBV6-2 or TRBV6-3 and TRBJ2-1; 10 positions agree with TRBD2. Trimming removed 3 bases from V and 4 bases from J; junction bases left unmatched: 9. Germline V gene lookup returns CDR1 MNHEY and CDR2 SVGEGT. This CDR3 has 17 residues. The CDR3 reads CASSYLLTSGIYNEQFF. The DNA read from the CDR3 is TGTGCCAGCAGTTATTTACTAACTAGCGGGATATACAATGAG.

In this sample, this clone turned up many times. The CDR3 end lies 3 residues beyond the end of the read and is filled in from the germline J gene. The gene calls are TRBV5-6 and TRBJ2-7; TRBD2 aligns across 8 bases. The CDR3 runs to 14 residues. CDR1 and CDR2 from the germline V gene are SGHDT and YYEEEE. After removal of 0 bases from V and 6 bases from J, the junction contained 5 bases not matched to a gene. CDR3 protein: CASSLGAGEGEQYF. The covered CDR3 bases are TGTGCCAGCAGCTTGGGAGCGGGAGAGGGCGAG.

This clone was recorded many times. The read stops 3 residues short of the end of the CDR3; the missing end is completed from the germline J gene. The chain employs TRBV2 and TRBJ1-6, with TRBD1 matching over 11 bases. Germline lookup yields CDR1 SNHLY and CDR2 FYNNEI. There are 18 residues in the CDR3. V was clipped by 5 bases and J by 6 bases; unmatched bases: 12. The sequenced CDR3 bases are TGTGCCAGCAGTCCGCCATCCGGGACAGGGGGAATTAATTCACCC. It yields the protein CASSPPSGTGGINSP. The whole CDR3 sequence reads CASSPPSGTGGINSPLHF.

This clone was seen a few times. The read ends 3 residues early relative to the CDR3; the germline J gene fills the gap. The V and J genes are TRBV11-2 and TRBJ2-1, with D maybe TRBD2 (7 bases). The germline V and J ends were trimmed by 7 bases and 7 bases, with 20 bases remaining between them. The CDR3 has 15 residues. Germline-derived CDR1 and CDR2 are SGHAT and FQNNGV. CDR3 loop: CASTSTRGAGNEQFF. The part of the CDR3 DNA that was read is TGTGCCAGCACTTCTACCCGGGGGGCCGGTAATGAG.

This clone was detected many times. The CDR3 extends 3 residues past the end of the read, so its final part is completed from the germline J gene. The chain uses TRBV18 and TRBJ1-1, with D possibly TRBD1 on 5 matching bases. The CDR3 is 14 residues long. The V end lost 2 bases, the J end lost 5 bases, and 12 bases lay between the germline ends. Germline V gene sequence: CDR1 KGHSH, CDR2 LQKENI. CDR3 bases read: TGTGCCAGCTCACCAACAGGAGCAACTACTGAA. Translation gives CASSPTGATTE. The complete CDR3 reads CASSPTGATTEAFF. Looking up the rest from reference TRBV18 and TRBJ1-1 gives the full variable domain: NAGVMQNPRHLVRRRGQEARLRCSPMKGHSHVYWYRQLPEEGLKFMVYLQKENIIDESGMPKERFSAEFPKEGPSILRIQQVVRGDSAAYFCASSPTGATTEAFFGQGTRLTVV.

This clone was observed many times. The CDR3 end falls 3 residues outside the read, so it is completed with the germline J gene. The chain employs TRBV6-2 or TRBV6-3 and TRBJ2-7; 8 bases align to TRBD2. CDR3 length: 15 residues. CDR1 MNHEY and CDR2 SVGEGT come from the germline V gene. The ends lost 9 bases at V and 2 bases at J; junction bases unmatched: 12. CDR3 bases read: TGTGCCAGTCTCTACGGGAGCGGGAGCACCTACGAG. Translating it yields CASLYGSGSTYE. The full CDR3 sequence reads CASLYGSGSTYEQYF.

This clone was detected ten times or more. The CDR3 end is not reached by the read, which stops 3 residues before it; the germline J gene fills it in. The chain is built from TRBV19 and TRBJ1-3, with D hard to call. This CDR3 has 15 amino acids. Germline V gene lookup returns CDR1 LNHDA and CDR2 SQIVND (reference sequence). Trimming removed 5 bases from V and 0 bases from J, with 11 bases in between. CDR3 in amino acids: CASSATVSSGNTIYF. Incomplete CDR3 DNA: TGTGCCAGTAGTGCAACAGTGTCCTCTGGAAACACC.

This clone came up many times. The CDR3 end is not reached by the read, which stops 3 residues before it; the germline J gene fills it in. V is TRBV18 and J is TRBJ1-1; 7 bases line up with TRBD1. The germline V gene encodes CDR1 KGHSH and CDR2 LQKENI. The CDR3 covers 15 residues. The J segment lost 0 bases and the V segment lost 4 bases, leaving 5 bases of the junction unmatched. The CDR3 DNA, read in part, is TGTGCCAGCTCACAAGACAGGGCCTTGAACACTGAA. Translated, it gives CASSQDRALNTE. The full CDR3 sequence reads CASSQDRALNTEAFF.

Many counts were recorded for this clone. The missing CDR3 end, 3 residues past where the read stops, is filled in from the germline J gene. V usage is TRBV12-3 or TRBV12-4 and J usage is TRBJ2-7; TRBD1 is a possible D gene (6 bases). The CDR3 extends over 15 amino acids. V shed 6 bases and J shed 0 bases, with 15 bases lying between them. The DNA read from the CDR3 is TGTGCCAGCAGGACAATCCGGGACACCTCCTACGAG. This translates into CASRTIRDTSYE. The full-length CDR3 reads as CASRTIRDTSYEQYF.

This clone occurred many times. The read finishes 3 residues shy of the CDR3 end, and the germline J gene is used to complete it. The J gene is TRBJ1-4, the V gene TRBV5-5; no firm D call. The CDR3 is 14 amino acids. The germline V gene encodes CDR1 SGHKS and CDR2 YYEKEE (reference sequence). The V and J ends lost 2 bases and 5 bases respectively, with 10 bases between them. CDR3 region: CASSLKLGNEKLFF. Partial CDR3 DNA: TGTGCCAGCAGCTTAAAGTTAGGGAATGAAAAA.

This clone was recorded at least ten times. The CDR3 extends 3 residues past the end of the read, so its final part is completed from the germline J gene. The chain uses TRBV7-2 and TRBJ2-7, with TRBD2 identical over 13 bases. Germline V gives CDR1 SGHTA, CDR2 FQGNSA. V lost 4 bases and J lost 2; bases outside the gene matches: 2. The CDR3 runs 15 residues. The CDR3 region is CASSSGLAGAYEQYF. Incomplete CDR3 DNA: TGTGCCAGCAGCTCTGGACTAGCGGGAGCCTACGAG.

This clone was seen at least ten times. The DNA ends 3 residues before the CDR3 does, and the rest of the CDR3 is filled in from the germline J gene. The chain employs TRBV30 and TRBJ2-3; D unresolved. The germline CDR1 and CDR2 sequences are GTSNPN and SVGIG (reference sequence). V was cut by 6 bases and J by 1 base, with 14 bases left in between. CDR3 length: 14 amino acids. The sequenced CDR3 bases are TGTGCCTGTTCGCGACCAGGAGGCACAGATACG. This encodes CACSRPGGTDT. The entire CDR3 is CACSRPGGTDTQYF. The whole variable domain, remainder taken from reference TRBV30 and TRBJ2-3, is SQTIHQWPATLVQPVGSPLSLECTVEGTSNPNLYWYRQAAGRGLQLLFYSVGIGQISSEVPQNLSASRPQDRQFILSSKKLLLSDSGFYLCACSRPGGTDTQYFGPGTRLTVL.

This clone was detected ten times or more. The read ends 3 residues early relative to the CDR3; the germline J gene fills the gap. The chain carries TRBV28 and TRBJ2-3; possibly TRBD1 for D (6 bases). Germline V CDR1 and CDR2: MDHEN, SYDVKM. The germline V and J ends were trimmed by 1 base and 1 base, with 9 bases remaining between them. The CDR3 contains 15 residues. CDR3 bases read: TGTGCCAGCAGTTTATATAACAGGGGCACAGATACG. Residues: CASSLYNRGTDT. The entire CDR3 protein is CASSLYNRGTDTQYF. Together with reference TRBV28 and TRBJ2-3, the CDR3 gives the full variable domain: DVKVTQSSRYLVKRTGEKVFLECVQDMDHENMFWYRQDPGLGLRLIYFSYDVKMKEKGDIPEGYSVSREKKERFSLILESASTNQTSMYLCASSLYNRGTDTQYFGPGTRLTVL.

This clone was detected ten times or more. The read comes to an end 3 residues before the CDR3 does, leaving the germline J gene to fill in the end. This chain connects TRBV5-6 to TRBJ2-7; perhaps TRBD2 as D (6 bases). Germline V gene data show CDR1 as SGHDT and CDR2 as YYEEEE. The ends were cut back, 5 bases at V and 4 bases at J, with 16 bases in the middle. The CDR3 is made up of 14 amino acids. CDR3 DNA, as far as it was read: TGTGCCAGCAGGGGGGGTCCCCCACGTTACGAG. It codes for CASRGGPPRYE. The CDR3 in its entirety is CASRGGPPRYEQYF.

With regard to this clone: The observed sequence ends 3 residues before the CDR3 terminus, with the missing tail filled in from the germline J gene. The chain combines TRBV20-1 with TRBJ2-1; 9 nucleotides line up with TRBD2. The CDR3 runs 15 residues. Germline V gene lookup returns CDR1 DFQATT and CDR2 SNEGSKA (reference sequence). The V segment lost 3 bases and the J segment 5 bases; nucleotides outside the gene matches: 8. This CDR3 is CSARGLAGDDNEQFF. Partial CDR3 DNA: TGCAGTGCTAGGGGATTAGCGGGAGATGACAATGAG.

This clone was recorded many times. CDR3 sequence reads: CASSEAVAYEQYF. The sequenced part of the CDR3 DNA is TGCGCCAGCAGTGAAGCCGTAGCCTACGAG. The rearrangement joins TRBV10-1 to TRBJ2-7; D call uncertain. The read ends 3 residues shy of where the CDR3 ends; the end is completed using the germline J gene. The CDR3 totals 13 residues. The ends were cut back, 3 bases at V and 2 bases at J, with 8 bases in the middle. Per germline, CDR1 WNHNN and CDR2 SYGVQD (reference sequence).

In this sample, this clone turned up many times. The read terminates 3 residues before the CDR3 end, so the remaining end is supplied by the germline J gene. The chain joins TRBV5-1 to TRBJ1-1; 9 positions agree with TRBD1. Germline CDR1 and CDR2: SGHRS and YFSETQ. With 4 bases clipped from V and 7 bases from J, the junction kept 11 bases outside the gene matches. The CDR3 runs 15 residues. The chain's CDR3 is CASSGRDRELDEAFF. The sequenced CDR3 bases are TGCGCCAGCAGCGGAAGGGACAGGGAGCTCGATGAA.

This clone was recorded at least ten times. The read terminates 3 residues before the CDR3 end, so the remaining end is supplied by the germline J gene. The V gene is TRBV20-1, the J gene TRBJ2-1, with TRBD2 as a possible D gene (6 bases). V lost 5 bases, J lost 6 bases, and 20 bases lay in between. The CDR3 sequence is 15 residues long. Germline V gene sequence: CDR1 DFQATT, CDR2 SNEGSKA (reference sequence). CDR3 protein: CSASWTNSAVNEQFF. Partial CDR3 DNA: TGCAGTGCTTCCTGGACTAACTCGGCTGTCAATGAG.

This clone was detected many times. This CDR3 is CSAIRGLAGDSGTQYF. The DNA read from the CDR3 is TGCAGTGCCATCAGGGGACTAGCGGGAGATAGTGGTACG. The V call is TRBV20-1, the J call TRBJ2-3; 14 bases are shared with TRBD2. Coverage ceases 3 residues before the CDR3 finishes, and the germline J gene fills in the end. V dropped 6 bases and J dropped 8; count of bases not matched to a gene: 13. Germline loops: CDR1 DFQATT, CDR2 SNEGSKA (reference sequence). The CDR3 has 16 amino acids.

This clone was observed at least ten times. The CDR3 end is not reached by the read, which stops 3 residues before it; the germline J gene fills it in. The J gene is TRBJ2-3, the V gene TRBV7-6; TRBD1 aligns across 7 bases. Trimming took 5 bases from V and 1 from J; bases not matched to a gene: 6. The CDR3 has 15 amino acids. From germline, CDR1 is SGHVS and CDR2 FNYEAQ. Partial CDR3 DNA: TGTGCCAGCAGCCCAAGGGACAGACGCACAGATACG. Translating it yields CASSPRDRRTDT. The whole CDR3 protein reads CASSPRDRRTDTQYF.

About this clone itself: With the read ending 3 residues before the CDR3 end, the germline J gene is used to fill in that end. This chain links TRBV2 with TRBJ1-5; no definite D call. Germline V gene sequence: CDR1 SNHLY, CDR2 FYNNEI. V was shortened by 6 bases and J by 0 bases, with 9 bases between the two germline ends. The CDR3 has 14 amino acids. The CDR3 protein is CASRNGYSNQPQHF. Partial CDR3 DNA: TGTGCCAGCAGGAACGGGTATAGCAATCAGCCC.

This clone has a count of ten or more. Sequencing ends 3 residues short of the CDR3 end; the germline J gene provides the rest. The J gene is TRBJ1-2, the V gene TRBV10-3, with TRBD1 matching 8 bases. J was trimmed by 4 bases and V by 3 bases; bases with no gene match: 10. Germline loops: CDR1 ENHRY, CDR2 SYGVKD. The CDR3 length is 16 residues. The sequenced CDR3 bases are TGTGCCATCAGTGAAACGTGGACAGGGCTGGGCTATGGC. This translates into CAISETWTGLGYG. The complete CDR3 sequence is CAISETWTGLGYGYTF.

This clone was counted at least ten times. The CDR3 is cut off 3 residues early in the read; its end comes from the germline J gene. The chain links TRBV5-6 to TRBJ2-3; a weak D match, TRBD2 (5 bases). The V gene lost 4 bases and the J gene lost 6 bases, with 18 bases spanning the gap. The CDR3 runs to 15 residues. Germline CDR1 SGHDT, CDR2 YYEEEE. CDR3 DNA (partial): TGTGCCAGCAGCCCCGAGGCCCTAGCCCCGGATACG. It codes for CASSPEALAPDT. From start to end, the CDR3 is CASSPEALAPDTQYF.

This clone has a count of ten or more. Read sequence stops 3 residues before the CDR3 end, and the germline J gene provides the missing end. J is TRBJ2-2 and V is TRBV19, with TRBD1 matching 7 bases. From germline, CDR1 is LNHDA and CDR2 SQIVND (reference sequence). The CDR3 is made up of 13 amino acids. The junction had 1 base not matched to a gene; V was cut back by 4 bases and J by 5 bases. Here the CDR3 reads CASSTQGTGELFF. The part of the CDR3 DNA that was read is TGTGCCAGTAGTACACAGGGGACCGGGGAG.

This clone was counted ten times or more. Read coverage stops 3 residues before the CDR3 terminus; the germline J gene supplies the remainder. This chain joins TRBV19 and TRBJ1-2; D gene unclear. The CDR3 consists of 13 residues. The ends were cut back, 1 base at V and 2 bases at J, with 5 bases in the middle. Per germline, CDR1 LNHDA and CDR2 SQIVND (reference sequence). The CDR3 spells CASSIAPNYGYTF. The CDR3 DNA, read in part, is TGTGCCAGTAGTATAGCTCCCAACTATGGC.

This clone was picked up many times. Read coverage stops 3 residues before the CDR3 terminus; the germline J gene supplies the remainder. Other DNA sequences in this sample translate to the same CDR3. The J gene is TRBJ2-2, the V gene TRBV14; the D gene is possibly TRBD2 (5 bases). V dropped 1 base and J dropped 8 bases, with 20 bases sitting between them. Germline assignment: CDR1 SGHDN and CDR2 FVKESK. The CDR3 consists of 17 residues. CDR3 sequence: CASSQVTKAAATGELFF. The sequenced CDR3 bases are TGTGCCAGCAGCCAAGTAACCAAGGCAGCGGCGACTGGGGAG.

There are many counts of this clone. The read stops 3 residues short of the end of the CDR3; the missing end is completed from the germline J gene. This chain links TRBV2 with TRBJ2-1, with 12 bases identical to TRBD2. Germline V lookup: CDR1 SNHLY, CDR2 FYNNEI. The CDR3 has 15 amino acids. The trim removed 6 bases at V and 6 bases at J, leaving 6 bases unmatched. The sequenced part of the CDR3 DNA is TGTGCCAGCAGCCGGACTAGCGGGATAGTCAATGAG. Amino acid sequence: CASSRTSGIVNE. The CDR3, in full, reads CASSRTSGIVNEQFF.

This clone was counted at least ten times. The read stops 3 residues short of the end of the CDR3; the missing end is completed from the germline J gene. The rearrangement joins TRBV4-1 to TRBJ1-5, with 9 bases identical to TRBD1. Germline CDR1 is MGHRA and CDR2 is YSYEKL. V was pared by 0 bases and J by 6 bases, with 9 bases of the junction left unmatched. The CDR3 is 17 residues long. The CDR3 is CASSQDQPGQGTQPQHF. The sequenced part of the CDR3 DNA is TGCGCCAGCAGCCAAGACCAACCGGGACAGGGAACTCAGCCC.

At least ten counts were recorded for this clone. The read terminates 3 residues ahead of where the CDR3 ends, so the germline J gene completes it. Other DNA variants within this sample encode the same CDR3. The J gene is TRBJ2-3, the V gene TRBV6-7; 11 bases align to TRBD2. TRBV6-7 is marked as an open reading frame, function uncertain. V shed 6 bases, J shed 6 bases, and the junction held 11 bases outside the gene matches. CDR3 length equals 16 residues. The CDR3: CASRSLAGGTTDTQYF. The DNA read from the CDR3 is TGTGCCAGCAGGTCCCTAGCGGGAGGAACCACGGATACG.

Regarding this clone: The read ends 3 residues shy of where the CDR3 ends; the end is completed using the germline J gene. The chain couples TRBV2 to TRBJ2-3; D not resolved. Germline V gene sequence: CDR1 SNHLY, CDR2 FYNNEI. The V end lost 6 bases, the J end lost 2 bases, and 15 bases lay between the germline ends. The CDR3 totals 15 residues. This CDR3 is CASRRGIRFTDTQYF. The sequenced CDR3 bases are TGTGCCAGCAGACGAGGCATCCGCTTCACAGATACG.

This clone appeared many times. CDR3 loop: CSARDLTGGNQPQHF. CDR3 DNA, as far as it was read: TGCAGTGCTAGAGACCTTACAGGGGGAAATCAGCCC. The chain links TRBV20-1 to TRBJ1-5; 8 nucleotides align to TRBD1. The read falls 3 residues short of the CDR3 end, and the missing part is taken from the germline J gene. Losses at the gene ends were 0 bases for V and 4 bases for J; bases not matched to a gene: 5. CDR3 length: 15 residues. Germline values: CDR1 DFQATT, CDR2 SNEGSKA (reference sequence).

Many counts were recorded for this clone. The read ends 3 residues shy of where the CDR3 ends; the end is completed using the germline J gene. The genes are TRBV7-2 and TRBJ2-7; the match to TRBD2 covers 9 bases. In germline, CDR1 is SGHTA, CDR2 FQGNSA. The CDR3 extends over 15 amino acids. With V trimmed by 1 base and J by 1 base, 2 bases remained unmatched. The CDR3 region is CASSLGLAVSYEQYF. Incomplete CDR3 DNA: TGTGCCAGCAGCTTAGGACTAGCGGTTTCCTACGAG.